A single sample gave rise to the 32 T cell receptor beta chains below, sequenced in a study of spatial heterogeneity in lung cancer. Time point indicated: blood at routine non-recurrence follow-up after resection. MiXCR, run by TCRdb on the 5' RACE reads, gives a single entry per CDR3 protein. The sample lists roughly 110,000 distinct CDR3 sequences; 11% were seen once. The sequenced sample was PBMCs, obtained at follow-up. Receptors were obtained from a female donor with early-stage non-small cell lung cancer.

This chain connects TRBV29-1 to TRBJ2-3; D might be TRBD2 (6 bases). V was cut by 6 bases and J by 6 bases, with 16 bases left in between. This CDR3 has 13 residues. Germline-derived CDR1 and CDR2 are SQVTM and ANQGSEA. CDR3 DNA sequence: TGCAGCGTACTGGTGGGAGCGGGCGATACGCAGTATTTT. Translation gives CSVLVGAGDTQYF.

This clonotype was observed many times. The chain is built from TRBV20-1 and TRBJ1-2; weak D call: TRBD1 (6 bases). Trimming took off 3 bases at V and 5 bases at J, with 16 bases between the two ends. CDR3 length: 14 amino acids. CDR1 and CDR2 (germline): DFQATT, SNEGSKA (reference sequence). CDR3 nucleotide sequence: TGCAGTGCTAGTTTTACAGGGAGCAGATATGGCTACACCTTC. This codes for CSASFTGSRYGYTF.

The chain is built from TRBV29-1 and TRBJ2-3; tentatively, D is TRBD1 or TRBD2 (7 bases each). The CDR3 totals 16 residues. Germline-derived CDR1 and CDR2 are SQVTM and ANQGSEA. V was cut by 7 bases and J by 0 bases, with 20 bases left in between. The CDR3 sequence is CSARGLAVFSTDTQYF. CDR3 DNA: TGCAGCGCGAGGGGGCTAGCGGTTTTCAGCACAGATACGCAGTATTTT.

The table lists this clonotype with many counts. J is TRBJ2-4 and V is TRBV2; D is unclear. The CDR3 runs 12 residues. The germline V and J ends were trimmed by 8 bases and 2 bases, with 7 bases remaining between them. The germline gives CDR1 SNHLY, CDR2 FYNNEI. The CDR3 DNA sequence: TGTGCCAGCCAAGGTACCAAAAACATTCAGTACTTC. Protein product: CASQGTKNIQYF.

In its sample, this clonotype was seen a few times. CDR3 sequence (DNA): TGCAGTGCTCGTGGGGGACTAGCGGGAGATTACGAGCAGTACTTC. Translating it yields CSARGGLAGDYEQYF. This chain uses TRBV20-1 with TRBJ2-7; 14 bases line up with TRBD2. CDR1 is DFQATT and CDR2 is SNEGSKA in the germline V gene (reference sequence). This CDR3 contains 15 residues. V trimming: 5 bases; J trimming: 4 bases; junction bases outside the gene matches: 7.

The table lists this clonotype with a few counts. The DNA for the CDR3 is TGTGCCAGCAGTAAACGACAGGCGATGGGCACAGATACGCAGTATTTT. It is translated as CASSKRQAMGTDTQYF. The chain uses TRBV2 and TRBJ2-3; D is possibly TRBD1 (6 bases). V was shortened by 5 bases and J by 1 base, with 16 bases between the two germline ends. Germline loops: CDR1 SNHLY, CDR2 FYNNEI. The CDR3 sequence is 16 residues long.

This clonotype was counted many times. The rearrangement links TRBV9 to TRBJ1-5, with a tentative D call TRBD1 (5 bases). Trimming left V 7 bases short and J 4 bases short, with 18 bases between. Germline CDR1 is SGDLS and CDR2 is YYNGEE. CDR3 length: 15 residues. CDR3 amino acids: CASGKGNNPNQPQHF. For the CDR3, the DNA is TGTGCCAGCGGGAAGGGGAACAATCCAAATCAGCCCCAGCATTTT.

This clonotype was detected ten times or more. V usage is TRBV12-3 or TRBV12-4 and J usage is TRBJ1-6, with a possible D match to TRBD1 (5 bases). V lost 6 bases, J lost 7 bases, and 10 bases lay in between. The CDR3 covers 13 residues. In nucleotides, the CDR3 is TGTGCCAGCAGCCAAAGACAGAATTCACCCCTCCACTTT. This encodes CASSQRQNSPLHF.

This clonotype turned up a few times. The chain couples TRBV18 to TRBJ2-5; 7 nucleotides align to TRBD1. Trimming at V came to 0 bases and at J to 5 bases, leaving 9 bases not matched to a gene. Germline V gene data show CDR1 as KGHSH and CDR2 as LQKENI. The CDR3 is made up of 16 amino acids. The CDR3 region is CASSPPGTGESETQYF. The CDR3, as DNA: TGTGCCAGCTCACCACCGGGAACAGGGGAATCGGAGACCCAGTACTTC.

At least ten counts were recorded for this clonotype. The rearrangement uses TRBV2 and TRBJ1-5; possibly TRBD1 for D (6 bases). The CDR3 totals 14 residues. Germline V gene data show CDR1 as SNHLY and CDR2 as FYNNEI. Trimming shortened V by 6 bases and J by 1 base, and 10 bases separated the two germline ends. The CDR3 protein is CASRDQGSNQPQHF. The DNA for the CDR3 is TGTGCCAGCAGAGATCAGGGGAGCAATCAGCCCCAGCATTTT.

In its sample, this clonotype was seen many times. The chain uses TRBV6-2 or TRBV6-3 and TRBJ2-1, with 15 nucleotides matching TRBD2. CDR3 size: 16 residues. Germline assignment: CDR1 MNHEY and CDR2 SVGEGT. V shed 2 bases, J shed 9 bases, and the junction held 5 bases outside the gene matches. CDR3 in DNA: TGTGCCAGCAGTTACGGACTAGCGGGAGGGCCGGGTGAGCAGTTCTTC. Amino acid sequence: CASSYGLAGGPGEQFF.

The chain joins TRBV7-9 to TRBJ2-3, with a tentative D call TRBD2 (6 bases). CDR1 is SEHNR and CDR2 is FQNEAQ in the germline V gene (reference sequence). The CDR3 is made up of 14 amino acids. V lost 3 bases, J lost 6 bases, and 13 bases lay in between. In nucleotides, the CDR3 is TGTGCCAGCAGCTTCGGGAGATCCCACGATACGCAGTATTTT. It encodes CASSFGRSHDTQYF.

CDR3 residues: CAIRHGQQETQYF. CDR3 in DNA: TGTGCCATCAGACACGGACAGCAAGAGACCCAGTACTTC. The J gene is TRBJ2-5, the V gene TRBV10-3; weak D call: TRBD1 (6 bases). Trimming stripped 6 bases from V and 2 bases from J, with 10 bases between. CDR1 and CDR2 from the germline V gene are ENHRY and SYGVKD. The CDR3 runs to 13 residues.

This chain connects TRBV12-3 or TRBV12-4 to TRBJ2-3; the D is unclear. This CDR3 is built from 15 residues. With 5 bases removed from V and 0 bases from J, the gap between germline ends came to 12 bases. The CDR3: CASSPRALSTDTQYF. CDR3 bases: TGTGCCAGCAGTCCCCGGGCCCTTAGCACAGATACGCAGTATTTT.

This clonotype was counted between two and nine times. The V gene is TRBV7-3, the J gene TRBJ2-1, with 8 bases identical to TRBD2. Germline CDR1 SGHTA, CDR2 FQGTGA. V trimming: 0 bases; J trimming: 7 bases; junction bases outside the gene matches: 5. This CDR3 is 15 amino acids long. The CDR3 loop is CASSLTAGAGNEQFF. The CDR3 DNA is TGTGCCAGCAGCTTAACAGCGGGAGCAGGTAATGAGCAGTTCTTC.

This clonotype showed up many times. The V call is TRBV20-1, the J call TRBJ1-5; the match to TRBD1 covers 7 bases. Per germline, CDR1 DFQATT and CDR2 SNEGSKA (reference sequence). The CDR3 loop spans 13 amino acids. Trimming cost V 5 bases and J 4 bases; bases outside gene matches: 5. The CDR3 DNA sequence: TGCAGTGCTGAGGGACAGATGAATCAGCCCCAGCATTTT. It encodes CSAEGQMNQPQHF.

This clonotype was found a few times. The chain joins TRBV29-1 to TRBJ2-1; no reliable D call. The germline V gene has CDR1 SQVTM and CDR2 ANQGSEA. V lost 2 bases and J lost 5, with 10 bases in between. The CDR3 length is 13 residues. As DNA, the CDR3 is TGCAGCGTTGAACCGCCGTGGAACAATGAGCAGTTCTTC. Amino acids: CSVEPPWNNEQFF.

This clonotype was observed at least ten times. The CDR3 DNA sequence: TGTGCCAGCAGGCCGATTACCGGGACAATCAGCAATCAGCCCCAGCATTTT. It specifies CASRPITGTISNQPQHF. This sequence joins TRBV2 and TRBJ1-5; weak D call: TRBD1 (6 bases). The CDR3 has 17 amino acids. Germline V gene sequence: CDR1 SNHLY, CDR2 FYNNEI. Between the trimmed V and J ends, which lost 6 bases and 1 base, there was a span of 19 bases.

In its sample, this clonotype was seen many times. V gene TRBV7-9 combines with J gene TRBJ2-7; 7 bases fit TRBD1. Germline lookup yields CDR1 SEHNR and CDR2 FQNEAQ (reference sequence). V gave up 5 bases and J gave up 4 bases; unmatched junction bases: 11. The CDR3 totals 15 residues. The CDR3 is CASSVTGSRVYEQYF. The CDR3 coding sequence is TGTGCCAGCAGCGTGACAGGGTCCCGGGTGTACGAGCAGTACTTC.

This clonotype was counted at least ten times. In this CDR3 the conserved last residue, phenylalanine or tryptophan, is missing, so a read error is likely. No DNA is shown, since the ends of the CDR3 on it are uncertain; the CDR3 is the one TCRdb lists. The chain's CDR3 is CAWSVRHGTEAL. The chain employs TRBV30 and TRBJ1-1; TRBD1 was called by the table and not checked on the DNA. Germline-derived CDR1 and CDR2 are GTSNPN and SVGIG (reference sequence). The CDR3 contains 12 residues when both ends are counted.

The chain uses TRBV5-1 and TRBJ2-3; maybe TRBD1 (9 bases). Trimming shortened V by 4 bases and J by 0 bases, and 15 bases separated the two germline ends. Germline loops: CDR1 SGHRS, CDR2 YFSETQ. The CDR3 runs 16 residues. The CDR3 region has the DNA TGCGCCAGCAGCACGGGAGGGACAGGGAGCACAGATACGCAGTATTTT. This translates into CASSTGGTGSTDTQYF.

The chain is built from TRBV2 and TRBJ1-4; tentatively, D is TRBD1 (5 bases). The CDR3 length is 16 residues. Per germline, CDR1 SNHLY and CDR2 FYNNEI. Trimming shortened V by 6 bases and J by 1 base, and 15 bases separated the two germline ends. CDR3 sequence reads: CASRPGDLLTNEKLFF. Written as DNA, the CDR3 is TGTGCCAGCAGGCCCGGGGACTTACTAACTAATGAAAAACTGTTTTTT.

For the CDR3, the DNA is TGTGCCAGCAGAGCCGGGACAGTCTCCCAAGAGACCCAGTACTTC. Translated: CASRAGTVSQETQYF. The chain has TRBV6-2 or TRBV6-3 and TRBJ2-5, with 7 bases that match TRBD1. Germline lookup yields CDR1 MNHEY and CDR2 SVGEGT. V gave up 6 bases and J gave up 1 base; unmatched junction bases: 8. This CDR3 spans 15 amino acids.

This clonotype turned up a few times. The chain couples TRBV7-2 to TRBJ1-2; D is unresolved. Deletions cut 5 bases from V and 4 bases from J, with 14 bases between. The CDR3 contains 14 residues. Germline V gene lookup returns CDR1 SGHTA and CDR2 FQGNSA. CDR3 nucleotide sequence: TGTGCCAGCAGCCCCCTTCCCCGGAGCTATGGCTACACCTTC. Protein sequence: CASSPLPRSYGYTF.

This clonotype was detected many times. This sequence joins TRBV27 and TRBJ2-2; TRBD1 matches 9 bases. Germline values: CDR1 MNHEY, CDR2 SMNVEV (reference sequence). The V and J ends lost 5 bases and 4 bases, in that order; junction bases with no gene match: 8. The CDR3 runs to 16 residues. The CDR3 nucleotides read TGTGCCAGCAGTCCGCCACAGGGGGCGATCACCGGGGAGCTGTTTTTT. As protein: CASSPPQGAITGELFF.

V gene TRBV20-1 combines with J gene TRBJ2-2; unclear D gene. The CDR3 spans 13 residues. Between the trimmed V and J ends, which lost 3 bases and 1 base, there was a span of 6 bases. Per the germline V gene, CDR1 is DFQATT and CDR2 is SNEGSKA (reference sequence). The CDR3 region has the DNA TGCAGTGCTAGCCCGGAGAACACCGGGGAGCTGTTTTTT. This codes for CSASPENTGELFF.

In its sample, this clonotype was seen many times. V and J are TRBV7-2 and TRBJ1-3; D gene unclear. V was trimmed by 5 bases and J by 4 bases, leaving 15 bases between them. Germline V gives CDR1 SGHTA, CDR2 FQGNSA. The CDR3 consists of 15 residues. This CDR3 reads CASSLDRAGGNTIYF. CDR3 DNA sequence: TGTGCCAGCAGCCTAGACCGGGCGGGAGGAAACACCATATATTTT.

The rearrangement joins TRBV5-1 to TRBJ2-3, with 9 positions matching TRBD2. CDR3 length equals 15 residues. Germline V gene sequence: CDR1 SGHRS, CDR2 YFSETQ. V dropped 2 bases and J dropped 2; count of bases not matched to a gene: 3. CDR3: CASSLKRGDTDTQYF. The CDR3 DNA reads TGCGCCAGCAGCTTAAAGCGGGGGGACACAGATACGCAGTATTTT.

The genes are TRBV6-5 and TRBJ2-3, with no clear D. Germline loops: CDR1 MNHEY, CDR2 SVGAGI. Trimming removed 2 bases at V and 2 bases at J, with 8 bases between. This CDR3 is built from 14 residues. The CDR3 here is CASSYRQNTDTQYF. The CDR3 DNA sequence: TGTGCCAGCAGTTACCGGCAGAACACAGATACGCAGTATTTT.

This clonotype was seen only a few times. CDR3 in DNA: TGTGCCATCAGCCCCGGGACTCTTAACACCGGGGAGCTGTTTTTT. This encodes CAISPGTLNTGELFF. The V call is TRBV10-3, the J call TRBJ2-2; D possibly corresponds to TRBD2 (6 bases). The germline V and J ends were trimmed by 6 bases and 2 bases, with 13 bases remaining between them. In germline, CDR1 is ENHRY, CDR2 SYGVKD. The CDR3 covers 15 residues.

This sequence joins TRBV11-2 and TRBJ2-7; 9 positions match TRBD2. Germline V lookup: CDR1 SGHAT, CDR2 FQNNGV. CDR3 size: 15 residues. The V and J ends lost 2 bases and 3 bases, in that order; junction bases with no gene match: 5. CDR3 nucleotide sequence: TGTGCCAGCAGCTTATTTAGGACTAGCGTCTACGAGCAGTACTTC. Translated, it gives CASSLFRTSVYEQYF.

The rearrangement links TRBV9 to TRBJ1-2; D ambiguous. Germline V gives CDR1 SGDLS, CDR2 YYNGEE. V lost 1 base, J lost 3 bases, and 16 bases lay in between. This CDR3 has 16 residues. As DNA, the CDR3 is TGTGCCAGCAGCGTACAACCCCGACAAACCCACTATGGCTACACCTTC. Translated, it gives CASSVQPRQTHYGYTF.